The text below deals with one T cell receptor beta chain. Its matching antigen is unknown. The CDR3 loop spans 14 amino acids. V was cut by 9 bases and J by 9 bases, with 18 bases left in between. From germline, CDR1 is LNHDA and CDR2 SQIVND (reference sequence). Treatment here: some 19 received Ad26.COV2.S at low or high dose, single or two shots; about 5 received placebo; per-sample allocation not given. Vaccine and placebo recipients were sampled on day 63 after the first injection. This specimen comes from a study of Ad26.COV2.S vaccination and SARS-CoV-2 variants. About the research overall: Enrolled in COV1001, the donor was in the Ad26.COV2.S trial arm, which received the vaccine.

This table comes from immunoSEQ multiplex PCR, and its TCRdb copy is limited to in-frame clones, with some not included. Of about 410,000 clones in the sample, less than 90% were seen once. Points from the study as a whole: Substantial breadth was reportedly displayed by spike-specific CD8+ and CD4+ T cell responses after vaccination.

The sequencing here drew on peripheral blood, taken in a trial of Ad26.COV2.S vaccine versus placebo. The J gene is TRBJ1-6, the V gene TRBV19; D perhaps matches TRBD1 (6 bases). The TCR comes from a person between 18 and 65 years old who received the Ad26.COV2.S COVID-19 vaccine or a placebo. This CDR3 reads CASKETGLGSPLHF. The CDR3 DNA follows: TGTGCCAGCAAAGAGACAGGACTCGGTTCACCCCTCCACTTT. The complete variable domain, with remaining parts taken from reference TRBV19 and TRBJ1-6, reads DGGITQSPKYLFRKEGQNVTLSCEQNLNHDAMYWYRQDPGQGLRLIYYSQIVNDFQKGDIAEGYSVSREKKESFPLTVTSAQKNPTAFYLCASKETGLGSPLHFGNGTRLTVT.